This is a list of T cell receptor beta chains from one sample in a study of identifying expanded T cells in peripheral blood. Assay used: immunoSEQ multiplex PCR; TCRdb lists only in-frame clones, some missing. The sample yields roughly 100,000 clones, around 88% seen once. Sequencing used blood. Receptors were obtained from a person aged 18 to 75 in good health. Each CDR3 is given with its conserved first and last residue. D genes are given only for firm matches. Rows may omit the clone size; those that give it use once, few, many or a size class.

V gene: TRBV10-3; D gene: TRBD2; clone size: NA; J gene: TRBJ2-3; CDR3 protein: CAISYPSGGWSDTQYF; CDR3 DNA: TGTGCCATCAGCTACCCCAGCGGGGGCTGGTCAGATACGCAGTATTTT
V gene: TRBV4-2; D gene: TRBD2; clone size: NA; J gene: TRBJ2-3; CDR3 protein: CASSQDSSGGADTQYF; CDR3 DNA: TGTGCCAGCAGCCAAGATAGTAGCGGGGGGGCAGATACGCAGTATTTT
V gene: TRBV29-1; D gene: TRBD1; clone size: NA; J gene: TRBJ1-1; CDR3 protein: CSVEGRQGVTEAFF; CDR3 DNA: TGCAGCGTTGAGGGGAGGCAGGGGGTGACTGAAGCTTTCTTT
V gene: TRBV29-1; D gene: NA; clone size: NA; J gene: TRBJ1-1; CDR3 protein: CSVEDQPGGGTEAFF; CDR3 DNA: TGCAGCGTTGAAGATCAACCGGGAGGGGGGACTGAAGCTTTCTTT
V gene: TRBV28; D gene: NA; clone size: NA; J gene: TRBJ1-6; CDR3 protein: CASSLSTAYNSPLHF; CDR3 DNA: TGTGCCAGCAGTTTATCGACAGCGTATAATTCACCCCTCCACTTT
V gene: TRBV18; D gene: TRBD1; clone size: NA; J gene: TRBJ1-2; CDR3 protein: CASSPRPTGDYGYTF; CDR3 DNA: TGTGCCAGCTCACCACGGCCGACAGGGGACTATGGCTACACCTTC
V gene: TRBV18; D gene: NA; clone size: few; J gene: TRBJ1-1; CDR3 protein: CASSPQGDTEAFF; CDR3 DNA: TGTGCCAGCTCACCTCAGGGTGACACTGAAGCTTTCTTT
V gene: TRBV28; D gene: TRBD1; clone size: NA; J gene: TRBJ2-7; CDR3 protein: CASSLQGQGSGEQYF; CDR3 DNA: TGTGCCAGCAGTTTGCAGGGACAGGGTTCAGGCGAGCAGTACTTC
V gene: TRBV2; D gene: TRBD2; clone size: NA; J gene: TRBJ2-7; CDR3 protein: CASSESGGEQYF; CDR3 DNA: TGTGCCAGCAGTGAGTCGGGGGGGGAGCAGTACTTC
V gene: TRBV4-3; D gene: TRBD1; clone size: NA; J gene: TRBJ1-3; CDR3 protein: CASSQGQGRNTIYF; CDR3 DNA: TGCGCCAGCAGCCAAGGACAGGGCAGAAACACCATATATTTT
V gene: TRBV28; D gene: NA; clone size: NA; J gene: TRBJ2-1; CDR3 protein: CATNLRHEQFF; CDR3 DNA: TGTGCCACCAACCTAAGGCATGAGCAGTTCTTC
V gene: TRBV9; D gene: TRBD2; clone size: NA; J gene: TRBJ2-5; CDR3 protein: CASSGGGARETQYF; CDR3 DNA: TGTGCCAGCTCGGGAGGCGGGGCCCGGGAGACCCAGTACTTC
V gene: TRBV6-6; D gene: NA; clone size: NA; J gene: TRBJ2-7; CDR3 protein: CASSYKTGQYF; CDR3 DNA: TGTGCCAGCAGTTACAAGACGGGGCAGTACTTC
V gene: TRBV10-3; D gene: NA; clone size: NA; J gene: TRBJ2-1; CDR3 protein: CAISEGENNEQFF; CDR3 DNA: TGTGCCATCAGTGAGGGAGAGAACAATGAGCAGTTCTTC
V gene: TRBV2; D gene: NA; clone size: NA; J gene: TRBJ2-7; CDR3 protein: CASNPDRTVNEQYF; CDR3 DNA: TGTGCCAGCAACCCGGACAGAACAGTCAACGAGCAGTACTTC
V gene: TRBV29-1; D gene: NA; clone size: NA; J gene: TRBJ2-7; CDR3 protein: CSVNLVNSYEQYF; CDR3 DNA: TGCAGCGTGAATCTTGTCAACTCCTACGAGCAGTACTTC
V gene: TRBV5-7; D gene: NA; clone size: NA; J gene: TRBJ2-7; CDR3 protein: CASSLSGWKEQYF; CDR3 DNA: TGTGCCAGCAGCTTGTCGGGTTGGAAGGAGCAGTACTTC